The clone carrying this T cell receptor (beta chain) was picked up many times. The antigen is not known. The sample comes from a study of breast tumors, draining lymph nodes, adjacent tissues. The CDR3 is 12 amino acids. Germline-derived CDR1 and CDR2 are LNHNV and YYDKDF (reference sequence). Trimming pared 2 bases from V and 5 bases from J, leaving 3 bases between. TCRdb called the multiplex PCR reads again in MiXCR, with one record for every CDR3 protein. The sample carries 200,000 to 250,000 distinct CDR3 sequences, under 40% recorded once. The lymph nodes were axillary draining lymph nodes from breast cancer patients. Whole-study findings and limits: Compared with lymph nodes, tumors were less diverse; compared with nontumor tissue, more. That most tumor T cells come from lymph nodes remained unproven. Data fit most tumor T cells coming from lymph node, expanding in tumor. Luminal-like breast cancer showed significantly higher tumor–nontumor repertoire similarity than basal-like.

The rearrangement joins TRBV15 to TRBJ2-2; D is ambiguous. What was sequenced was axillary lymph node tissue. This sequence was found in a female donor with breast cancer. Some clones in this sample may be carry-over from other donors' samples. The CDR3 sequence is CATSRSTGELFF. The DNA of the CDR3 is TGTGCCACCAGCAGATCAACCGGGGAGCTGTTTTTT. The full variable domain, with the rest looked up from reference TRBV15 and TRBJ2-2, is DAMVIQNPRYQVTQFGKPVTLSCSQTLNHNVMYWYQQKSSQAPKLLFHYYDKDFNNEADTPDNFQSRRPNTSFCFLDIRSPGLGDTAMYLCATSRSTGELFFGEGSRLTVL.